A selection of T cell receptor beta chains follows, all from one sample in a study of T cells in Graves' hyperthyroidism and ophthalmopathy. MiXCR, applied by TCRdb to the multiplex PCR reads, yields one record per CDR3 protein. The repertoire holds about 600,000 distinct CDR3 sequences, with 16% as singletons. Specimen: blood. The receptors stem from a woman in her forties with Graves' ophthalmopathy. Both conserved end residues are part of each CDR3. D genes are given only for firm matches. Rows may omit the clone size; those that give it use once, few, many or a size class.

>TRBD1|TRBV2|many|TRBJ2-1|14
CASSVQGSDNEQFF
TGTGCCAGCAGTGTACAGGGGTCAGACAATGAGCAGTTCTTC
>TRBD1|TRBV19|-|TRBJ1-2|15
CASSSDGTGSYGYTF
TGTGCCAGTAGCTCGGACGGGACAGGAAGCTATGGCTACACCTTC
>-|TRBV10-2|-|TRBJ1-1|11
CASLFGTEAFF
TGCGCCAGCCTTTTTGGGACTGAAGCTTTCTTT
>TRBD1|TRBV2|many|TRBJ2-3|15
CASSRRQGYTDTQYF
TGTGCCAGCAGTAGAAGACAGGGGTACACAGATACGCAGTATTTT
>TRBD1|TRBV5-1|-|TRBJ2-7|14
CASSLGQGAQEQYF
TGCGCCAGCAGCTTGGGACAGGGGGCGCAGGAGCAGTACTTC
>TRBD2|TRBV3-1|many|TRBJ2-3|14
CASSHGGGADTQYF
TGTGCCAGCAGCCACGGGGGGGGGGCAGATACGCAGTATTTT
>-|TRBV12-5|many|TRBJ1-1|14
CASGLPSSEAEAFF
TGTGCTAGTGGTTTGCCCTCCTCGGAAGCTGAAGCTTTCTTT
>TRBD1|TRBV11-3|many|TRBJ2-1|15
CASSPRQGSYNEQFF
TGTGCCAGCAGCCCCCGACAGGGGTCCTACAATGAGCAGTTCTTC
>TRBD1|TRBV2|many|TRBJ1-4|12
CATQRQGEKLFF
TGTGCCACCCAACGACAGGGTGAAAAACTGTTTTTT
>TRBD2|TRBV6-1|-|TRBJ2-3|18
CASSRSPAGLAEIDTQYF
TGTGCCAGCAGTAGATCCCCCGCCGGACTAGCGGAGATAGATACGCAGTATTTT
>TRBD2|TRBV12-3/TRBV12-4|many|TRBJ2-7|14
CASSLGLGVNEQYF
TGTGCCAGCAGTTTGGGACTAGGAGTTAACGAGCAGTACTTC
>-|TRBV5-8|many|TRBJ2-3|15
CASSLRRAVTDTQYF
TGTGCCAGCAGCTTACGGAGGGCCGTCACAGATACGCAGTATTTT
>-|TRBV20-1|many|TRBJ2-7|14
CSARDQGRAYEQYF
TGCAGTGCTAGGGACCAGGGCAGGGCCTACGAGCAGTACTTC
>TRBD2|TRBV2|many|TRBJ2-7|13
CASSWTSEYEQYF
TGTGCCAGCAGTTGGACTAGCGAGTACGAGCAGTACTTC